This T cell receptor (beta chain) stems from a study of T-cell memory formation after mild COVID-19. Study-wide points: Specificity for SARS-CoV-2 was not confirmed among the second-wave clones peaking on day 37. Several responding clones turned up in pre-infection memory, indicating that cross-reactive memory may have taken part. Contracting clones localized mainly to CM and EM when CD4+ and mainly to EMRA when CD8+.

TCRdb reanalysed the 5' RACE reads using MiXCR and keeps one entry per CDR3 protein. The sample consists of a few hundred thousand distinct CDR3 sequences, roughly 25% of them appearing once. As for this clonotype: Antigen specificity is unknown.

V lost 3 bases and J 4 bases, leaving 15 bases between the germline ends. CDR3 length: 14 amino acids. Germline CDR1 DFQATT, CDR2 SNEGSKA (reference sequence). This clonotype originated in an adult woman who had mild COVID-19 (a few samples of this study predate the infection). Cell type and time point are not known. The chain joins TRBV20-1 to TRBJ1-1; maybe TRBD1 (6 bases). The sample taken for sequencing was PBMCs or a T cell subset sorted from them (not recorded which). Written as DNA, the CDR3 is TGCAGTGCTAGGAAGGACAGCCAAACCACTGAAGCTTTCTTT. It yields the protein CSARKDSQTTEAFF.